The subject of this entry is one T cell receptor (beta chain). Its antigen is currently unknown. Semi-nested PCR with Nested Universal Primer A followed constant-region reverse priming of full-length variable regions. MiXCR was run by TCRdb on the 5' RACE reads, yielding one entry per CDR3 protein. Among roughly 56,000 distinct CDR3 sequences listed, more than 25% were seen once. This CDR3 spans 19 amino acids. The V and J ends lost 4 bases and 3 bases respectively, with 25 bases between them. Germline V CDR1 and CDR2: MNHNS, SASEGT. Purified naive CD4+ T cells were depleted of CD25+ Tregs. The study's findings and limits: The TCR gene usage of tumor memory CD4+ T cells clustered together with blood and lymph node memory CD4+ cells and with lymph node naive CD4+ cells.

The chain couples TRBV6-1 to TRBJ1-5; a possible D gene is TRBD1 (6 bases). The receptor comes from a female donor with breast cancer. Sequenced input: tumor-infiltrating naive CD4+ T cells sorted from the breast tumor. Regarding subset: naive CD4+ T cells, CD4+CD45RA+CD25-. The CDR3 reads CASSAHHPLDSFSNQPQHF. CDR3 DNA sequence: TGTGCCAGCAGTGCACATCACCCCCTGGACAGCTTTTCCAATCAGCCCCAGCATTTT.